The 10 T cell receptor beta chains below were found in one sample sequenced in a study of T cell repertoires in cytomegalovirus infection. TCRdb re-derived calls from the reads in MiXCR, one entry per CDR3 protein. The sample records about 310,000 distinct CDR3 sequences, roughly 9.3% being singletons. The sequencing input was PBMCs. Source of these receptors: a human donor in good health (CMV status not recorded). Some clones in this sample may be carry-over from other donors' samples.

This clonotype was detected many times. V and J are TRBV7-2 and TRBJ2-1, with D uncertain. This CDR3 has 13 amino acids. Trimming took 1 base from V and 7 from J, leaving 8 bases between them. Germline-derived CDR1 and CDR2 are SGHTA and FQGNSA. CDR3 protein: CASSLVGQNEQFF. The DNA for the CDR3 is TGTGCCAGCAGCTTAGTAGGGCAGAATGAGCAGTTCTTC.

The chain links TRBV20-1 to TRBJ2-3; D uncertain. The germline gives CDR1 DFQATT, CDR2 SNEGSKA (reference sequence). V lost 0 bases and J lost 4, with 5 bases in between. This CDR3 is 12 amino acids long. The CDR3 loop reads CSARDLSDTQYF. The CDR3 nucleotides read TGCAGTGCTAGAGATCTGTCAGATACGCAGTATTTT.

The chain combines TRBV6-2 or TRBV6-3 with TRBJ2-4, with D hard to call. This CDR3 comprises 13 residues. Trimming removed 7 bases from V and 4 bases from J, with 11 bases in between. Germline values: CDR1 MNHEY, CDR2 SVGEGT. The CDR3 sequence: CASTVGFKNIQYF. In DNA form, the CDR3 reads TGTGCCAGCACCGTGGGCTTTAAAAACATTCAGTACTTC.

This clonotype has at least ten counts. The chain carries TRBV7-6 and TRBJ2-7; no clear D. With 0 bases removed from V and 0 bases from J, the gap between germline ends came to 12 bases. The CDR3 is made up of 16 amino acids. Germline V gene lookup returns CDR1 SGHVS and CDR2 FNYEAQ. The CDR3, as DNA: TGTGCCAGCAGCTTAGCAGGCAGGAAAAACTCCTACGAGCAGTACTTC. It specifies CASSLAGRKNSYEQYF.

This clonotype was seen at least ten times. The genes are TRBV20-1 and TRBJ2-7; 7 bases line up with TRBD1. CDR3 length equals 11 residues. In germline, CDR1 is DFQATT, CDR2 SNEGSKA (reference sequence). CDR3 amino acids: CIPRGSYEQYV. The CDR3 DNA sequence: TGCATCCCCAGGGGGTCCTACGAGCAGTACGTC.

V usage is TRBV20-1 and J usage is TRBJ1-1, with D perhaps matching TRBD1 (6 bases). Germline loops: CDR1 DFQATT, CDR2 SNEGSKA (reference sequence). CDR3 length: 13 residues. The V end was cut by 6 bases, the J end by 7 bases, with 18 bases between. The CDR3 spells CSATGQQTFEAFF. The DNA of the CDR3 is TGCAGTGCCACCGGACAGCAAACTTTTGAAGCTTTCTTT.

The sample holds many counts of this clonotype. The chain carries TRBV6-2 or TRBV6-3 and TRBJ2-7; D is perhaps TRBD1 (6 bases). There are 13 residues in the CDR3. Germline CDR1 is MNHEY and CDR2 is SVGEGT. V gave up 5 bases and J gave up 0 bases, with 8 bases separating them. In nucleotides, the CDR3 is TGTGCCAGCAGTCGACAGGCCTCCTACGAGCAGTACGTC. Residues: CASSRQASYEQYV.

In its sample, this clonotype was seen many times. The chain is built from TRBV7-8 and TRBJ2-1; D is perhaps TRBD2 (5 bases). The CDR3 has 16 amino acids. V shed 6 bases and J shed 2 bases, with 17 bases lying between them. CDR1 is SGHVS, CDR2 FQNEAQ, per germline. The CDR3: CASRVRERVPYNEQFF. Written as DNA, the CDR3 is TGTGCCAGCAGGGTTAGGGAGCGTGTACCCTACAATGAGCAGTTCTTC.

There are many counts of this clonotype. The chain couples TRBV7-9 to TRBJ2-5; maybe TRBD2 (5 bases). Trimming left V 5 bases short and J 5 bases short, with 18 bases between. The CDR3 spans 15 residues. Germline V CDR1 and CDR2: SEHNR, FQNEAQ (reference sequence). The CDR3 loop reads CASSEGSSDGETQYF. CDR3 bases: TGTGCCAGCAGCGAGGGTTCCTCCGATGGGGAGACCCAGTACTTC. Complete variable domain (other parts from reference TRBV7-9 and TRBJ2-5): DTGVSQNPRHKITKRGQNVTFRCDPISEHNRLYWYRQTLGQGPEFLTYFQNEAQLEKSRLLSDRFSAERPKGSFSTLEIQRTEQGDSAMYLCASSEGSSDGETQYFGPGTRLLVL.

This clonotype showed up many times. Written as DNA, the CDR3 is TGTGCCACCAGCCAGGCGGGGTTTGCCGGGGAGCTGTTTTTT. This encodes CATSQAGFAGELFF. The chain recombines TRBV15 with TRBJ2-2, with a possible D match to TRBD2 (6 bases). Germline CDR1 is LNHNV and CDR2 is YYDKDF (reference sequence). This CDR3 region has 14 residues. The ends were cut back, 5 bases at V and 6 bases at J, with 13 bases in the middle.